This TCR beta chain was retrieved from a study of blood T cell repertoires in COVID-19. Original processing notes: From reference gene primer amplification, estimates of nucleated cell counts were derived. Clones were read by immunoSEQ multiplex PCR, and TCRdb kept only the in-frame ones, dropping some. That table gives V, J and clone size, and the DNA gave D and trimming. The sample consists of approximately 150,000 clones, around 89% of them appearing once. Germline assignment: CDR1 SGHNT and CDR2 YYREEE (reference sequence). There are 18 residues in the CDR3. Regarding this clone: One end of the junction does not line up with germline, which may come from a read error. Other DNA sequences in this sample translate to the same CDR3.

Sequencing input: peripheral blood. V usage is TRBV5-4 and J usage is TRBJ1-2, with 10 bases matching TRBD1. The clonotype comes from a man aged 50-60 years with active or convalescent COVID-19. The CDR3 bases are TGTGCCAGCAGACCCGGGACAGGGGAACCCTCAGCTAACTATGGTTACACCTTC. This translates into CASRPGTGEPSANYGYTF.